This T cell receptor beta chain was identified during a study of PD-L1 blockade in urothelial cancer. The wider study: Of prior chemotherapy regimens, patients had received between 0 and 3. Findings and limits, study-wide: Clones that were tumor-associated expanded more in the blood of durable-benefit patients at 3 weeks.

Spiked synthetic TCR analogs estimated absolute template abundance per PCR. Some clones are missing from TCRdb's copy, which holds only in-frame ones; the method was immunoSEQ multiplex PCR. The profile shows nearly 45,000 clones, nearly 90% of them singletons. The length of the CDR3 is 15 residues. After removal of 0 bases from V and 6 bases from J, the junction contained 5 bases not matched to a gene. Germline V gives CDR1 WNHNN, CDR2 SYGVQD (reference sequence). About this clone: The antigen remains undetermined.

The time point is: pretreatment peripheral blood. The V gene is TRBV10-1, the J gene TRBJ2-5, with TRBD2 matching over 9 bases. The sequence derives from a donor at least 40 years old with urothelial cancer. The source material was PBMCs, sampled around atezolizumab (anti-PD-L1) treatment. CDR3 sequence (DNA): TGCGCCAGCAGTGAGTCGGGGACTAGCTGGCAGACCCAGTACTTC. Protein sequence: CASSESGTSWQTQYF.